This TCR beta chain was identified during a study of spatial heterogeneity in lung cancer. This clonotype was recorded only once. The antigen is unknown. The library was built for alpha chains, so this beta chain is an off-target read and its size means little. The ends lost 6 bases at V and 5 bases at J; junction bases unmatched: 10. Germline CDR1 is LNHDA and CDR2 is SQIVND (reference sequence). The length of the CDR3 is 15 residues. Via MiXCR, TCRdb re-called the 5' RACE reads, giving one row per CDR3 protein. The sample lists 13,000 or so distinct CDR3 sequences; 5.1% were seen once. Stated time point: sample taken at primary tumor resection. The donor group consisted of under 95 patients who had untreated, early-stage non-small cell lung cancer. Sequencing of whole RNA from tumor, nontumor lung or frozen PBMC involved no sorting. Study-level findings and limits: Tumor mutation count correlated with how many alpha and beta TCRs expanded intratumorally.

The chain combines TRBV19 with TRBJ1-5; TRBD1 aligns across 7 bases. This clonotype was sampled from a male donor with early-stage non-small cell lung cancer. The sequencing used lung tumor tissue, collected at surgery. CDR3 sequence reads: CASSPDRLLYQPQHF. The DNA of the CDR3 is TGTGCCAGTAGCCCGGACAGGCTCCTTTATCAGCCCCAGCATTTT.